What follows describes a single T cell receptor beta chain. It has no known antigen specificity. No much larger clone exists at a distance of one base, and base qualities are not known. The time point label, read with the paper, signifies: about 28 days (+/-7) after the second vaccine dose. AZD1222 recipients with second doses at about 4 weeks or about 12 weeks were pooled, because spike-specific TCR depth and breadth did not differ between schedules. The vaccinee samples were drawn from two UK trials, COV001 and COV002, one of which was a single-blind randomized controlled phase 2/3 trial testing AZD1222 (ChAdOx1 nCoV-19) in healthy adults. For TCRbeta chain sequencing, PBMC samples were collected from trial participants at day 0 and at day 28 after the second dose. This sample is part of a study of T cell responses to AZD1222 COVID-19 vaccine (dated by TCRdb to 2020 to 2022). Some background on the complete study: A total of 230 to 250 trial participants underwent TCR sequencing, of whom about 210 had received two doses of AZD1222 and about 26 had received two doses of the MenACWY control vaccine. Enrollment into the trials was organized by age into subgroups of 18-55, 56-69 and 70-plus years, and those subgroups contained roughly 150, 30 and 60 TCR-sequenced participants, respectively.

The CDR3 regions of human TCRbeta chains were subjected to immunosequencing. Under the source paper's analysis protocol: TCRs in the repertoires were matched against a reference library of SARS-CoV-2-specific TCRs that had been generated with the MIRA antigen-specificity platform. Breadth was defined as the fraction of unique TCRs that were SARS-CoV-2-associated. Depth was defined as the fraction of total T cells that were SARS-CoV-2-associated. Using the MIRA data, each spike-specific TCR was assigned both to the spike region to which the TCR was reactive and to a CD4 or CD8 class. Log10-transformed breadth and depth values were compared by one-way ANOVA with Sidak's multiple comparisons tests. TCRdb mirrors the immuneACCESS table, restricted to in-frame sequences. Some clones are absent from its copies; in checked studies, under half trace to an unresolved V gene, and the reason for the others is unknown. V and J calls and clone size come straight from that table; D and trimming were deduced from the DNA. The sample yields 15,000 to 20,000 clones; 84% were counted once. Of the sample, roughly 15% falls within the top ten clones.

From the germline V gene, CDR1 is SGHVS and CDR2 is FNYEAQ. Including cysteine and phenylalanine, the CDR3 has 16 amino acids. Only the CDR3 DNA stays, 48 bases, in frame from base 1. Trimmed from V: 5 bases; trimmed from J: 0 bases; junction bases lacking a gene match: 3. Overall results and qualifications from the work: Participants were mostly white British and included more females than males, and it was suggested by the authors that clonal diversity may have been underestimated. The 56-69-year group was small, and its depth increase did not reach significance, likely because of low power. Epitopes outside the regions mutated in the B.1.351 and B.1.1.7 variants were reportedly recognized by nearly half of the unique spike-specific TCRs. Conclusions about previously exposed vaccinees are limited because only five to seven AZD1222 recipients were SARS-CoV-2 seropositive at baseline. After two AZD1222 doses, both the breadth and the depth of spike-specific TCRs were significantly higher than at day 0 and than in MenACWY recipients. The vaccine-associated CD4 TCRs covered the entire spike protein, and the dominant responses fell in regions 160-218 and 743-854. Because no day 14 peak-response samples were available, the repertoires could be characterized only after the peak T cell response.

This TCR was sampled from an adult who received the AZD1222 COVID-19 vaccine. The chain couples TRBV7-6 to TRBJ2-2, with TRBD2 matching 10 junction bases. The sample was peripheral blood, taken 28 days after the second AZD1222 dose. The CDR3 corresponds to CASSQTSGTNTGELFF. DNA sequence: TGTGCCAGCAGCCAAACTAGCGGGACGAACACCGGGGAGCTGTTTTTT.